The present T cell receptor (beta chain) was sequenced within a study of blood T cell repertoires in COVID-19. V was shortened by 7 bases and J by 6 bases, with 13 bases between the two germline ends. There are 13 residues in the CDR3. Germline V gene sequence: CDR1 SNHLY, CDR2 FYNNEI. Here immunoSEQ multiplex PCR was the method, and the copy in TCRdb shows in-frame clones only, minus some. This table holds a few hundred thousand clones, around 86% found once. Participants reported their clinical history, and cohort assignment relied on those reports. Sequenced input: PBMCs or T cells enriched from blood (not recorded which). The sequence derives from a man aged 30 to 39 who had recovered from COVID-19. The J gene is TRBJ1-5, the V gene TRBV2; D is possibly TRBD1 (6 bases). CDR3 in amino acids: CASNLQGSQPQHF. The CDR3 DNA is TGTGCCAGCAACCTACAGGGCAGTCAGCCCCAGCATTTT.